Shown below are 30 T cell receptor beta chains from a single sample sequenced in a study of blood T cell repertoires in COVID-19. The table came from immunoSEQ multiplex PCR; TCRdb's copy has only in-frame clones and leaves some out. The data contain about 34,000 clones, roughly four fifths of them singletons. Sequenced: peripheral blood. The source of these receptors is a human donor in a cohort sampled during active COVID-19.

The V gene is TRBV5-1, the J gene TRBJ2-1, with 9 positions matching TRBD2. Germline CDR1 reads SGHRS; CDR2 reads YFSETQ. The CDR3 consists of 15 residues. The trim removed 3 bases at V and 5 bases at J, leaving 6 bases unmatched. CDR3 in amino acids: CASSYGGRADNEQFF. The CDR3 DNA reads TGCGCCAGCAGCTACGGCGGGAGGGCCGACAATGAGCAGTTCTTC.

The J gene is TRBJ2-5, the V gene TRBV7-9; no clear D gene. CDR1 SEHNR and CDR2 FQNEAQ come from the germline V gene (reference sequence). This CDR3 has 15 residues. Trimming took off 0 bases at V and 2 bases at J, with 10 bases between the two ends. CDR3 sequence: CASSLAGLRQETQYF. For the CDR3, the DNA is TGTGCCAGCAGCTTAGCGGGTTTGAGGCAAGAGACCCAGTACTTC.

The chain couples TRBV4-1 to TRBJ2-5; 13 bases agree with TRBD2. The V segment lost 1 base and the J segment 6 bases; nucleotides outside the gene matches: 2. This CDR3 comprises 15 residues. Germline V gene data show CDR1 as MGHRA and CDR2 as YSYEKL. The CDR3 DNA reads TGCGCCAGCAGCCAAGCACTAGCGGGGGGGAAGACCCAGTACTTC. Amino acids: CASSQALAGGKTQYF.

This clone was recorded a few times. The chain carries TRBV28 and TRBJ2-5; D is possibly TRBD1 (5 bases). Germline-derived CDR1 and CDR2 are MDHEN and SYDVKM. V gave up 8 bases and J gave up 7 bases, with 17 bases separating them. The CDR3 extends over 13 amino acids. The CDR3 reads CASEIPGQGTQYF. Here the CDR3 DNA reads TGTGCCAGCGAGATTCCAGGGCAGGGGACCCAGTACTTC.

The CDR3 sequence is CASSVVSSGSGDEQFF. Written as DNA, the CDR3 is TGTGCCAGCAGCGTAGTTAGTAGCGGGAGTGGTGATGAGCAGTTCTTC. The J gene is TRBJ2-1, the V gene TRBV9, with 9 bases identical to TRBD2. This CDR3 has 16 amino acids. The germline V gene encodes CDR1 SGDLS and CDR2 YYNGEE. V gave up 0 bases and J gave up 8 bases; unmatched junction bases: 9.

The CDR3 is CASKTGTVNEKLFF. CDR3 nucleotides: TGTGCCAGCAAGACCGGGACAGTAAATGAAAAACTGTTTTTT. The chain combines TRBV7-9 with TRBJ1-4; 7 positions agree with TRBD1. The CDR3 totals 14 residues. Trimming at V came to 7 bases and at J to 5 bases, leaving 7 bases not matched to a gene. Germline V gene data show CDR1 as SEHNR and CDR2 as FQNEAQ (reference sequence).

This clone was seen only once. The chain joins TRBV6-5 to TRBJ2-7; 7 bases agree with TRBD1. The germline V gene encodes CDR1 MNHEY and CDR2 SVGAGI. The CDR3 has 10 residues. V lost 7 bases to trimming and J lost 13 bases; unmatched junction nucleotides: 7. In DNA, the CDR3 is TGTGCCAGCAAGCAGGGGGTACTCTACTTC. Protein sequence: CASKQGVLYF.

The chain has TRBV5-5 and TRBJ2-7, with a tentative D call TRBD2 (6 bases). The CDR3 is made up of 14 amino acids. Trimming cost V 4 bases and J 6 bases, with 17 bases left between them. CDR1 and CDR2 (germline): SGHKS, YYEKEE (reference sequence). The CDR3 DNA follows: TGTGCCAGCAGCCCGGGGACTGACTTCGGCGAGCAGTACTTC. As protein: CASSPGTDFGEQYF.

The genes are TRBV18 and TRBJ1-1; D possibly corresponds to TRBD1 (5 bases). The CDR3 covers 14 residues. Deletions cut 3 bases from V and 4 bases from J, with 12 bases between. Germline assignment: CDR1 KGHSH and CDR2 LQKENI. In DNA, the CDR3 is TGTGCCAGCTCACCCCTGGGGGGAGGCACTGAAGCTTTCTTT. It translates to CASSPLGGGTEAFF. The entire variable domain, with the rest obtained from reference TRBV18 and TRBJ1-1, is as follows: NAGVMQNPRHLVRRRGQEARLRCSPMKGHSHVYWYRQLPEEGLKFMVYLQKENIIDESGMPKERFSAEFPKEGPSILRIQQVVRGDSAAYFCASSPLGGGTEAFFGQGTRLTVV.

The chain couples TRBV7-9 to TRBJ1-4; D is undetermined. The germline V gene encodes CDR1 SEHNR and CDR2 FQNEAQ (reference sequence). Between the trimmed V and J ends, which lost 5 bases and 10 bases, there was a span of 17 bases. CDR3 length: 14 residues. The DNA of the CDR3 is TGTGCCAGCAGCCGTGGGGAAGGAGGTGGAAAACTGTTTTTT. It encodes CASSRGEGGGKLFF.

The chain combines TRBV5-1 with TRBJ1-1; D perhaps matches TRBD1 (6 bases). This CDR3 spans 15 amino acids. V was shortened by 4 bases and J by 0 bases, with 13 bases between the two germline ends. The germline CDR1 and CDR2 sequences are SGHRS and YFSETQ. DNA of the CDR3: TGCGCCAGCAGCGGGAAGACAGGAATGAACACTGAAGCTTTCTTT. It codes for CASSGKTGMNTEAFF.

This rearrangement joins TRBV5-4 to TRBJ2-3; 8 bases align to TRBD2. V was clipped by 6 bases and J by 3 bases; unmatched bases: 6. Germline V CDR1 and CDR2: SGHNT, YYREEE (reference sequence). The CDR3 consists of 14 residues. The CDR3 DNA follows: TGTGCCAGCAATTCTGGCGGGGGGACAGATACGCAGTATTTT. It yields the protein CASNSGGGTDTQYF.

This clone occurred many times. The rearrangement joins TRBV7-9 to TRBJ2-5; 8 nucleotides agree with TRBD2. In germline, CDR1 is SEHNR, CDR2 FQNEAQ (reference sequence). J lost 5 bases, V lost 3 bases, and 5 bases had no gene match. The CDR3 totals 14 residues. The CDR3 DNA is TGTGCCAGCAGCTTGGCGGGGGGCAGGGAGACCCAGTACTTC. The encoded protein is CASSLAGGRETQYF.

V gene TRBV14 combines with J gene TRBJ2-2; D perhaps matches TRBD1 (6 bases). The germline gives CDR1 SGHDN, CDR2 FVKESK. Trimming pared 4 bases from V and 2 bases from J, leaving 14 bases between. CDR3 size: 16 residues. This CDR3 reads CASSPLKGGNTGELFF. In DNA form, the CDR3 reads TGTGCCAGCAGCCCACTAAAAGGGGGAAACACCGGGGAGCTGTTTTTT.

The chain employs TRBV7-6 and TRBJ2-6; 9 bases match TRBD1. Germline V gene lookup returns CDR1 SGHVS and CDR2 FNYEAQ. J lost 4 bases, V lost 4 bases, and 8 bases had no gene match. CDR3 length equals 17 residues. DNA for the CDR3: TGTGCCAGCAGCTCCCAGACAGGGGGGATGGGGGCCAACGTCCTGACTTTC. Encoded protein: CASSSQTGGMGANVLTF.

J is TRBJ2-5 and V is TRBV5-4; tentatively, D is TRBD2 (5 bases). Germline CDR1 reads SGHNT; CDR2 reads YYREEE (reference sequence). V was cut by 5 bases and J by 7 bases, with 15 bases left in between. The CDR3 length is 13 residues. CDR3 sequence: CASSLATVPTQYF. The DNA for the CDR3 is TGTGCCAGCAGTTTAGCGACGGTCCCGACCCAGTACTTC.

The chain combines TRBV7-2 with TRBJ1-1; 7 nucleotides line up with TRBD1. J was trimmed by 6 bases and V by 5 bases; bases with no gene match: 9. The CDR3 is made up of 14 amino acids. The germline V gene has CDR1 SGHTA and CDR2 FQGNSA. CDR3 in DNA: TGTGCCAGCAGCGAAATACAGGGGTTGCCTGAAGCTTTCTTT. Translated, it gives CASSEIQGLPEAFF. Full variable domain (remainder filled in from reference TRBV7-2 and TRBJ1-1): GAGVSQSPSNKVTEKGKDVELRCDPISGHTALYWYRQSLGQGLEFLIYFQGNSAPDKSGLPSDRFSAERTGGSVSTLTIQRTQQEDSAVYLCASSEIQGLPEAFFGQGTRLTVV.

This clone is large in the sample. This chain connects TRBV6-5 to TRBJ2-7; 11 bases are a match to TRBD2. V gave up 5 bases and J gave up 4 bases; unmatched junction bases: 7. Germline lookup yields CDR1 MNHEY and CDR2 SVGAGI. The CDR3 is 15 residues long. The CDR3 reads CASSTATSGSYEQYF. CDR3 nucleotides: TGTGCCAGCAGTACCGCTACTAGCGGGAGTTACGAGCAGTACTTC.

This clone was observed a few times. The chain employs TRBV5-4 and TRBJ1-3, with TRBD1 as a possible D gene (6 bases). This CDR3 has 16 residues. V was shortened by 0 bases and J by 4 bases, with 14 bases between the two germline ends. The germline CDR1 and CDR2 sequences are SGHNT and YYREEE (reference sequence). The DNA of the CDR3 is TGTGCCAGCAGCTTGGATCCCAGCAGGGGAGGAAACACCATATATTTT. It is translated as CASSLDPSRGGNTIYF.

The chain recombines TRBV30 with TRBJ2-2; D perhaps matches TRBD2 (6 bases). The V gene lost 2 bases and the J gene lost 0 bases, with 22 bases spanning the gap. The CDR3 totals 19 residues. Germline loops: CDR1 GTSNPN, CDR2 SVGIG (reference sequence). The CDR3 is CAWSTRRESGWTNTGELFF. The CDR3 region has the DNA TGTGCCTGGAGTACTAGGAGAGAAAGCGGGTGGACGAACACCGGGGAGCTGTTTTTT.

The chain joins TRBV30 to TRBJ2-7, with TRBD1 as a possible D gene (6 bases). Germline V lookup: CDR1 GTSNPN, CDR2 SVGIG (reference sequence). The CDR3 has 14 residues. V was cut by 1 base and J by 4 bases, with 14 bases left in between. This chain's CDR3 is CAWSGHRAAYEQYF. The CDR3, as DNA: TGTGCCTGGAGTGGTCACAGGGCCGCGTACGAGCAGTACTTC.

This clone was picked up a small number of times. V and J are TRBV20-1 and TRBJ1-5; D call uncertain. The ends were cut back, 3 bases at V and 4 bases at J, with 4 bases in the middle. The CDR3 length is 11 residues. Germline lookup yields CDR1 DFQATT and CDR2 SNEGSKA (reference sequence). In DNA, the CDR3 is TGCAGTGCTAGGCAGAATCAGCCCCAGCATTTT. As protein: CSARQNQPQHF.

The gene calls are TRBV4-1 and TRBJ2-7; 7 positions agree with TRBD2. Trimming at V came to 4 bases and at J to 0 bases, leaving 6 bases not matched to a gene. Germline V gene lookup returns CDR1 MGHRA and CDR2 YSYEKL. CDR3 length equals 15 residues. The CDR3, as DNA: TGCGCCAGCAGCCGAGATAGCGGGTACTCCTACGAGCAGTACTTC. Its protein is CASSRDSGYSYEQYF.

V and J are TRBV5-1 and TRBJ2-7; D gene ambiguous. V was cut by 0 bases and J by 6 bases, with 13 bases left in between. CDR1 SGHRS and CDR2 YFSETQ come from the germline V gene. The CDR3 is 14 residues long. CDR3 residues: CASSLEYGLGEQYF. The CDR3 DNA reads TGCGCCAGCAGCTTGGAGTACGGGTTGGGCGAGCAGTACTTC. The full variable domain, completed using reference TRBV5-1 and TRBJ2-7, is KAGVTQTPRYLIKTRGQQVTLSCSPISGHRSVSWYQQTPGQGLQFLFEYFSETQRNKGNFPGRFSGRQFSNSRSEMNVSTLELGDSALYLCASSLEYGLGEQYFGPGTRLTVT.

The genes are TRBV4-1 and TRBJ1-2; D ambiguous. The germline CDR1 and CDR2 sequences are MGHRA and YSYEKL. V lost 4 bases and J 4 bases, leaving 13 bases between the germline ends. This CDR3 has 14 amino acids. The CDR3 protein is CASSRGVRSYGYTF. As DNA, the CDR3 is TGCGCCAGCAGCCGGGGAGTCAGATCCTATGGCTACACCTTC.

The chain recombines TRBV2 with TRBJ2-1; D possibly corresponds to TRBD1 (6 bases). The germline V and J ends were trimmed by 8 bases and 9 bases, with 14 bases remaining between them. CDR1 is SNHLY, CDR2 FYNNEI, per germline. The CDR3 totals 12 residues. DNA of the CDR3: TGTGCCAGCCATTCAGGGGCTGGTGAGCAGTTCTTC. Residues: CASHSGAGEQFF.

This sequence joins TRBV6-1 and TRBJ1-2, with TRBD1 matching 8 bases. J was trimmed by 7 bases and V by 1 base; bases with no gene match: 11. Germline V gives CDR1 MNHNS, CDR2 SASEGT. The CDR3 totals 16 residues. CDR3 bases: TGTGCCAGCAGTGAAGGCCGGACAGGGAGAATCTCTGGCTACACCTTC. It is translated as CASSEGRTGRISGYTF.

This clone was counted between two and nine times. CDR3 sequence: CASSFQKPRGTTGELFF. The CDR3 DNA is TGTGCCAGCTCATTTCAGAAGCCCCGAGGGACTACCGGGGAGCTGTTTTTT. J is TRBJ2-2 and V is TRBV18, with a possible D match to TRBD2 (6 bases). The CDR3 has 17 amino acids. Trimming removed 5 bases from V and 5 bases from J, with 21 bases in between. CDR1 is KGHSH and CDR2 is LQKENI in the germline V gene.

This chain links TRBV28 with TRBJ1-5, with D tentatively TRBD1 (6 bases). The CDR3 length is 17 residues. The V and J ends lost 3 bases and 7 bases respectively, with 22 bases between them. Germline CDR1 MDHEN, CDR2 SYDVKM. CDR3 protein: CASSFRYDRHRSQPQHF. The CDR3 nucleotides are TGTGCCAGCAGTTTCCGGTATGACAGGCACCGAAGCCAGCCCCAGCATTTT.

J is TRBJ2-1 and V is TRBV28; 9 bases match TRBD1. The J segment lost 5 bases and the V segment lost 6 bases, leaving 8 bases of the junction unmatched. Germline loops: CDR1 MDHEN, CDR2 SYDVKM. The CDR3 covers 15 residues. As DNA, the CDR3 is TGTGCCAGCAGCCCCACAGGGGGCTTCAACAATGAGCAGTTCTTC. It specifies CASSPTGGFNNEQFF.